The source of this T cell receptor beta chain is a study of TIL therapy for anti-PD-1-resistant metastatic lung cancer (dated by TCRdb to the early 2020s). Study-wide context: Tumors were harvested prior to any PD-1/PD-L1 blockade, after which nivolumab was administered to patients, and lymphodepletion, expanded TIL infusion and IL-2 were given to patients who progressed. Enrolled patients had a median age of roughly 50 years (range about 38-85) and a median tumor PD-L1 proportion score of under 7%. Most of the cohort had lung adenocarcinoma, including a few EGFR-mutant tumors and two ALK-rearranged tumors, and half of the patients were either current or former smokers. A median non-synonymous tumor mutation burden of approximately 1.5 mutations per megabase was determined across the cohort by whole-exome sequencing. T cell receptor beta sequencing of tumor and peripheral blood served to follow clonotypes across the tumor, the expanded TIL product, and serial blood samples.

The germline V gene provides CDR1 SGDLS and CDR2 YYNGEE. V is shortened by 3 bases, J by 0 bases, and the region joining them spans 13 bases. Reading from cysteine to phenylalanine, the CDR3 counts 16 amino acids. Only the CDR3 DNA stays, 48 bases, in frame from base 1. Using bias-controlled multiplex PCR with the immunoSEQ v3 hsTCRB kit, the TCR beta CDR3 regions were amplified from genomic DNA. TCR libraries were sequenced on an Illumina NextSeq 500 to some 2 million read pairs for survey level or about 5-6 million for deep level. The study's own analysis went as follows. The immunoSEQ Analyzer software assigned V, D and J genes, filtered out non-productive sequences, and reported clonality. Repertoires of infused TIL and blood were compared using productive Simpson clonality and the Morisita overlap index of productive TRB rearrangements. For each clone in blood, the absolute clonotype count was estimated by multiplying the lymphocyte count by the CD3+ fraction and by the clone's productive frequency. TCRdb's version of the immuneACCESS table is confined to in-frame rearrangements and falls short of the full clone set. An unresolved V gene accounts for under half of the shortfall where checked; the remainder is of unknown origin. V and J calls and clone size are copied from that table; D and trimming were computed from the DNA. For this sample there are about 43,000 clones; 79% appear just once. Approximately 16% of the sample belongs to the ten largest clones.

As regards this clone: The antigen it recognizes is unknown. Per-base quality was not reported, and no clone a single base away is much larger than it.

What the work shows at the level of the full study, not this receptor alone: Generalizability was limited because the cohort was highly selected, with more treatment-naive, never-smoker and oncogene-addicted patients included than is typical. The study protocol defined all tumor marker inferences as exploratory. Clonotypes from the infused TIL partially replaced the baseline peripheral repertoire and then declined over months, and persistence showed no apparent association with response.

Per the publication, the time point label means: pre-treatment sample, taken before nivolumab and TIL therapy. Adults with stage 4 NSCLC were enrolled in a dual-center phase I trial from late 2017 to early 2020. Samples were obtained from a single-arm, open-label phase I trial in which tumor-infiltrating lymphocyte therapy with nivolumab was evaluated in advanced non-small cell lung cancer. Blood mononuclear cells were isolated from EDTA tubes by Ficoll gradient and were snap-frozen as pellets, and DNA was extracted with a Qiagen mini-prep kit. The chain is encoded by TRBV9 joined to TRBJ1-3, and perhaps TRBD1 as D gene, on 5 matching bases. The TCR originated in a man aged 65 to 79 with non-small cell lung cancer. Sequenced material: blood, taken at baseline. The CDR3 here reads CASSETRALSGNTIYF. DNA sequence: TGTGCCAGCAGCGAAACCAGGGCTCTCTCTGGAAACACCATATATTTT.